Listed here are 23 T cell receptor beta chains from one sample, sequenced in a study of spatial heterogeneity in lung cancer. TCRdb reprocessed the 5' RACE reads via MiXCR and lists one record per CDR3 protein. The data show roughly 39,000 distinct CDR3 sequences, approximately 7% seen once. Time point: sample taken at primary tumor resection. Researchers sequenced whole RNA taken from tumor, nontumor lung or frozen PBMC without sorting. Sequencing was performed on PBMCs, taken at surgery. These receptors were collected from a female donor with early-stage non-small cell lung cancer.

The CDR3 nucleotides read TGTGCCAGCAGTTTATCCGGCCTGTCGGGGCAGCCCCAGCATTTT. Protein product: CASSLSGLSGQPQHF. The V gene is TRBV27, the J gene TRBJ1-5; D unresolved. The germline gives CDR1 MNHEY, CDR2 SMNVEV (reference sequence). V lost 0 bases and J 7 bases, leaving 13 bases between the germline ends. The CDR3 sequence is 15 residues long.

Ten or more counts support this clonotype. This rearrangement joins TRBV24-1 to TRBJ2-7; TRBD1 aligns across 8 bases. The CDR3 covers 15 residues. Per the germline V gene, CDR1 is KGHDR and CDR2 is SFDVKD. V lost 3 bases to trimming and J lost 5 bases; unmatched junction nucleotides: 8. In nucleotides, the CDR3 is TGTGCCACCAGTGATCCCCGGACAGGGAAGAACGAGCAGTACTTC. Amino acids: CATSDPRTGKNEQYF.

The sample holds a few counts of this clonotype. The J gene is TRBJ2-7, the V gene TRBV4-1; D uncertain. V lost 1 base and J lost 2, with 9 bases in between. Germline lookup yields CDR1 MGHRA and CDR2 YSYEKL. The CDR3 loop spans 14 amino acids. CDR3 in amino acids: CASSQGNLPYEQYF. DNA of the CDR3: TGCGCCAGCAGCCAAGGGAACTTGCCCTACGAGCAGTACTTC.

In this sample, this clonotype turned up a few times. The rearrangement uses TRBV20-1 and TRBJ2-1; D gene unclear. This CDR3 is built from 13 residues. V lost 3 bases and J 9 bases, leaving 15 bases between the germline ends. Per germline, CDR1 DFQATT and CDR2 SNEGSKA (reference sequence). In nucleotides, the CDR3 is TGCAGTGCTAGCCCTGGTCCTTCACTTGAGCAGTTCTTC. This gives the protein CSASPGPSLEQFF.

The V gene is TRBV7-2, the J gene TRBJ2-5; no definite D call. Germline V gene lookup returns CDR1 SGHTA and CDR2 FQGNSA. The CDR3 covers 14 residues. Trimming pared 5 bases from V and 5 bases from J, leaving 15 bases between. For the CDR3, the DNA is TGTGCCAGCAGCCGTGATTGGTACGTGGAGACCCAGTACTTC. It is translated as CASSRDWYVETQYF.

This clonotype was seen a handful of times. This chain joins TRBV12-3 or TRBV12-4 and TRBJ1-3, with D possibly TRBD1 on 5 matching bases. The V end lost 3 bases, the J end lost 0 bases, and 9 bases lay between the germline ends. The CDR3 totals 15 residues. The CDR3 DNA sequence: TGTGCCAGCAGTTTTAGACAGAGCTCTGGAAACACCATATATTTT. Translated, it gives CASSFRQSSGNTIYF.

The chain carries TRBV29-1 and TRBJ2-4; 8 bases match TRBD1. The CDR3 runs to 15 residues. Trimming removed 5 bases from V and 4 bases from J; junction bases left unmatched: 10. CDR1 is SQVTM and CDR2 is ANQGSEA in the germline V gene. This CDR3 is CSVSPRTGMKNIQYF. CDR3 nucleotides: TGCAGCGTTAGCCCCCGGACAGGGATGAAAAACATTCAGTACTTC. The full variable domain, rest sourced from reference TRBV29-1 and TRBJ2-4, is SAVISQKPSRDICQRGTSLTIQCQVDSQVTMMFWYRQQPGQSLTLIATANQGSEATYESGFVIDKFPISRPNLTFSTLTVSNMSPEDSSIYLCSVSPRTGMKNIQYFGAGTRLSVL.

Many counts were recorded for this clonotype. V is TRBV11-2 and J is TRBJ2-3; 7 bases are a match to TRBD1. The ends lost 5 bases at V and 3 bases at J; junction bases unmatched: 11. Germline lookup yields CDR1 SGHAT and CDR2 FQNNGV. This CDR3 has 16 residues. The DNA of the CDR3 is TGTGCCAGCAGCCCCCGGACAGGTCCGGGGACAGATACGCAGTATTTT. This translates into CASSPRTGPGTDTQYF. The entire variable domain, with the rest obtained from reference TRBV11-2 and TRBJ2-3, is as follows: EAGVAQSPRYKIIEKRQSVAFWCNPISGHATLYWYQQILGQGPKLLIQFQNNGVVDDSQLPKDRFSAERLKGVDSTLKIQPAKLEDSAVYLCASSPRTGPGTDTQYFGPGTRLTVL.

This clonotype was detected a few times. The CDR3 DNA reads as TGCAGTGCCCCCCTGCCAGCGGGGACTGCAGATACGCAGTATTTT. It codes for CSAPLPAGTADTQYF. The chain combines TRBV20-1 with TRBJ2-3, with TRBD2 identical over 7 bases. The germline gives CDR1 DFQATT, CDR2 SNEGSKA (reference sequence). The CDR3 is 15 residues long. V lost 6 bases and J lost 4; bases outside the gene matches: 13.

This clonotype was picked up a small number of times. The gene calls are TRBV7-9 and TRBJ1-5; D remains unclear. In germline, CDR1 is SEHNR, CDR2 FQNEAQ (reference sequence). The CDR3 spans 14 residues. Trimming removed 5 bases at V and 3 bases at J, with 11 bases between. In nucleotides, the CDR3 is TGTGCCAGCAGCGCAATAAACAACAATCAGCCCCAGCATTTT. Amino acids: CASSAINNNQPQHF.

This clonotype was counted between two and nine times. This chain uses TRBV2 with TRBJ2-7, with 10 bases that match TRBD1. CDR3 length: 14 amino acids. Trimming cost V 8 bases and J 1 base; bases outside gene matches: 5. Germline CDR1 and CDR2: SNHLY and FYNNEI. CDR3 nucleotide sequence: TGTGCCAGCCGACGGACAGGGGGTTCCTACGAGCAGTACTTC. It yields the protein CASRRTGGSYEQYF.

This clonotype was detected a few times. The CDR3 nucleotides are TGTGCCAGCAGCCCACCTGACCCACAGAATACGCAGTATTTT. Translation: CASSPPDPQNTQYF. V gene TRBV7-9 combines with J gene TRBJ2-3, with D uncertain. In germline, CDR1 is SEHNR, CDR2 FQNEAQ (reference sequence). Trimming stripped 5 bases from V and 7 bases from J, with 16 bases between. The CDR3 spans 14 residues.

This clonotype was observed a few times. The chain recombines TRBV19 with TRBJ1-2, with 12 bases matching TRBD1. This CDR3 comprises 16 residues. Losses at the gene ends were 7 bases for V and 6 bases for J; bases not matched to a gene: 12. Germline V gene sequence: CDR1 LNHDA, CDR2 SQIVND (reference sequence). The chain's CDR3 is CASNHPGQGARDGYTF. Here the CDR3 DNA reads TGTGCCAGTAACCATCCGGGACAGGGGGCGCGGGATGGCTACACCTTC.

On this clonotype: Just one base apart from a much larger clone, this may be a read error. The rearrangement joins TRBV4-2 to TRBJ1-4, with D perhaps matching TRBD1 (6 bases). There are 16 residues in the CDR3. Germline lookup yields CDR1 LGHNA and CDR2 YNFKEQ. The V end was cut by 4 bases, the J end by 9 bases, with 21 bases between. The DNA for the CDR3 is TGTGCCAGCAGCCCCCGAGGAGAAGGGGACAATCAAAAACTGTTTTTT. It specifies CASSPRGEGDNQKLFF.

This clonotype was seen at least ten times. The chain employs TRBV10-3 and TRBJ2-3; the D gene is possibly TRBD1 (6 bases). CDR3 size: 14 residues. Trimming removed 5 bases at V and 0 bases at J, with 9 bases between. Germline V lookup: CDR1 ENHRY, CDR2 SYGVKD. CDR3 sequence: CAISYRASTDTQYF. CDR3 nucleotides: TGTGCCATCAGTTACAGGGCCAGCACAGATACGCAGTATTTT.

Many counts were recorded for this clonotype. This chain uses TRBV5-1 with TRBJ1-1; D unclear. Germline CDR1 reads SGHRS; CDR2 reads YFSETQ. CDR3 length: 13 amino acids. Trimming stripped 0 bases from V and 6 bases from J, with 9 bases between. CDR3 bases: TGCGCCAGCAGCTTGGATTACGTCCCTGAAGCTTTCTTT. This sequence encodes CASSLDYVPEAFF.

J is TRBJ1-2 and V is TRBV18; D is possibly TRBD1 (6 bases). V was clipped by 6 bases and J by 4 bases, with 12 bases between them. Germline V CDR1 and CDR2: KGHSH, LQKENI. The CDR3 totals 13 residues. Written as DNA, the CDR3 is TGTGCCAGCTCCGCGGGGACACTCTATGGCTACACCTTC. This sequence encodes CASSAGTLYGYTF.

This clonotype was seen repeatedly, ten times or more. This chain connects TRBV5-1 to TRBJ2-2, with TRBD1 as a possible D gene (6 bases). CDR3 length: 14 residues. CDR1 is SGHRS and CDR2 is YFSETQ in the germline V gene. V lost 3 bases, J lost 7 bases, and 13 bases lay in between. This CDR3 reads CASSSGGAGGELFF. The CDR3, as DNA: TGCGCCAGCAGCTCTGGGGGCGCCGGCGGGGAGCTGTTTTTT.

This clonotype was counted ten times or more. The chain links TRBV28 to TRBJ2-5; 12 nucleotides match TRBD1. CDR1 and CDR2 (germline): MDHEN, SYDVKM. This CDR3 comprises 15 residues. The trim removed 5 bases at V and 5 bases at J, leaving 6 bases unmatched. The CDR3 DNA is TGTGCCAGCAGTCCGGGACAGGGGGCGACGGAGACCCAGTACTTC. Translating gives CASSPGQGATETQYF.

The J gene is TRBJ1-2, the V gene TRBV19; D is undetermined. CDR1 is LNHDA, CDR2 SQIVND, per germline (reference sequence). This CDR3 spans 12 amino acids. Between the trimmed V and J ends, which lost 8 bases and 6 bases, there was a span of 13 bases. CDR3 coding DNA: TGTGCCAGTGCCCCGGATATTAATGGCTACACCTTC. Translating it yields CASAPDINGYTF.

The chain uses TRBV12-3 or TRBV12-4 and TRBJ1-1; 8 bases are shared with TRBD1. The ends lost 5 bases at V and 5 bases at J; junction bases unmatched: 7. The CDR3 spans 14 residues. CDR3 sequence: CASSLTTGVTEAFF. The CDR3 DNA is TGTGCCAGCAGTCTCACGACAGGGGTAACTGAAGCTTTCTTT.

Many counts were recorded for this clonotype. The chain uses TRBV5-1 and TRBJ2-5; tentatively, D is TRBD2 (6 bases). With 4 bases removed from V and 4 bases from J, the gap between germline ends came to 17 bases. Germline lookup yields CDR1 SGHRS and CDR2 YFSETQ. CDR3 length equals 15 residues. Here the CDR3 DNA reads TGCGCCAGCAGCGCCCGAGCACGGGAGAGAGAGACCCAGTACTTC. Protein: CASSARARERETQYF. Together with reference TRBV5-1 and TRBJ2-5, the CDR3 gives the full variable domain: KAGVTQTPRYLIKTRGQQVTLSCSPISGHRSVSWYQQTPGQGLQFLFEYFSETQRNKGNFPGRFSGRQFSNSRSEMNVSTLELGDSALYLCASSARARERETQYFGPGTRLLVL.

With respect to this clonotype: A much larger clone differs by one base, so this may be a read error. J is TRBJ1-1 and V is TRBV10-3; no clear D gene. V lost 6 bases to trimming and J lost 0 bases, with 8 bases between them. The CDR3 loop spans 13 amino acids. In germline, CDR1 is ENHRY, CDR2 SYGVKD. The CDR3 loop reads CAISTFMNTEAFF. CDR3 DNA sequence: TGTGCCATCAGCACTTTCATGAACACTGAAGCTTTCTTT.